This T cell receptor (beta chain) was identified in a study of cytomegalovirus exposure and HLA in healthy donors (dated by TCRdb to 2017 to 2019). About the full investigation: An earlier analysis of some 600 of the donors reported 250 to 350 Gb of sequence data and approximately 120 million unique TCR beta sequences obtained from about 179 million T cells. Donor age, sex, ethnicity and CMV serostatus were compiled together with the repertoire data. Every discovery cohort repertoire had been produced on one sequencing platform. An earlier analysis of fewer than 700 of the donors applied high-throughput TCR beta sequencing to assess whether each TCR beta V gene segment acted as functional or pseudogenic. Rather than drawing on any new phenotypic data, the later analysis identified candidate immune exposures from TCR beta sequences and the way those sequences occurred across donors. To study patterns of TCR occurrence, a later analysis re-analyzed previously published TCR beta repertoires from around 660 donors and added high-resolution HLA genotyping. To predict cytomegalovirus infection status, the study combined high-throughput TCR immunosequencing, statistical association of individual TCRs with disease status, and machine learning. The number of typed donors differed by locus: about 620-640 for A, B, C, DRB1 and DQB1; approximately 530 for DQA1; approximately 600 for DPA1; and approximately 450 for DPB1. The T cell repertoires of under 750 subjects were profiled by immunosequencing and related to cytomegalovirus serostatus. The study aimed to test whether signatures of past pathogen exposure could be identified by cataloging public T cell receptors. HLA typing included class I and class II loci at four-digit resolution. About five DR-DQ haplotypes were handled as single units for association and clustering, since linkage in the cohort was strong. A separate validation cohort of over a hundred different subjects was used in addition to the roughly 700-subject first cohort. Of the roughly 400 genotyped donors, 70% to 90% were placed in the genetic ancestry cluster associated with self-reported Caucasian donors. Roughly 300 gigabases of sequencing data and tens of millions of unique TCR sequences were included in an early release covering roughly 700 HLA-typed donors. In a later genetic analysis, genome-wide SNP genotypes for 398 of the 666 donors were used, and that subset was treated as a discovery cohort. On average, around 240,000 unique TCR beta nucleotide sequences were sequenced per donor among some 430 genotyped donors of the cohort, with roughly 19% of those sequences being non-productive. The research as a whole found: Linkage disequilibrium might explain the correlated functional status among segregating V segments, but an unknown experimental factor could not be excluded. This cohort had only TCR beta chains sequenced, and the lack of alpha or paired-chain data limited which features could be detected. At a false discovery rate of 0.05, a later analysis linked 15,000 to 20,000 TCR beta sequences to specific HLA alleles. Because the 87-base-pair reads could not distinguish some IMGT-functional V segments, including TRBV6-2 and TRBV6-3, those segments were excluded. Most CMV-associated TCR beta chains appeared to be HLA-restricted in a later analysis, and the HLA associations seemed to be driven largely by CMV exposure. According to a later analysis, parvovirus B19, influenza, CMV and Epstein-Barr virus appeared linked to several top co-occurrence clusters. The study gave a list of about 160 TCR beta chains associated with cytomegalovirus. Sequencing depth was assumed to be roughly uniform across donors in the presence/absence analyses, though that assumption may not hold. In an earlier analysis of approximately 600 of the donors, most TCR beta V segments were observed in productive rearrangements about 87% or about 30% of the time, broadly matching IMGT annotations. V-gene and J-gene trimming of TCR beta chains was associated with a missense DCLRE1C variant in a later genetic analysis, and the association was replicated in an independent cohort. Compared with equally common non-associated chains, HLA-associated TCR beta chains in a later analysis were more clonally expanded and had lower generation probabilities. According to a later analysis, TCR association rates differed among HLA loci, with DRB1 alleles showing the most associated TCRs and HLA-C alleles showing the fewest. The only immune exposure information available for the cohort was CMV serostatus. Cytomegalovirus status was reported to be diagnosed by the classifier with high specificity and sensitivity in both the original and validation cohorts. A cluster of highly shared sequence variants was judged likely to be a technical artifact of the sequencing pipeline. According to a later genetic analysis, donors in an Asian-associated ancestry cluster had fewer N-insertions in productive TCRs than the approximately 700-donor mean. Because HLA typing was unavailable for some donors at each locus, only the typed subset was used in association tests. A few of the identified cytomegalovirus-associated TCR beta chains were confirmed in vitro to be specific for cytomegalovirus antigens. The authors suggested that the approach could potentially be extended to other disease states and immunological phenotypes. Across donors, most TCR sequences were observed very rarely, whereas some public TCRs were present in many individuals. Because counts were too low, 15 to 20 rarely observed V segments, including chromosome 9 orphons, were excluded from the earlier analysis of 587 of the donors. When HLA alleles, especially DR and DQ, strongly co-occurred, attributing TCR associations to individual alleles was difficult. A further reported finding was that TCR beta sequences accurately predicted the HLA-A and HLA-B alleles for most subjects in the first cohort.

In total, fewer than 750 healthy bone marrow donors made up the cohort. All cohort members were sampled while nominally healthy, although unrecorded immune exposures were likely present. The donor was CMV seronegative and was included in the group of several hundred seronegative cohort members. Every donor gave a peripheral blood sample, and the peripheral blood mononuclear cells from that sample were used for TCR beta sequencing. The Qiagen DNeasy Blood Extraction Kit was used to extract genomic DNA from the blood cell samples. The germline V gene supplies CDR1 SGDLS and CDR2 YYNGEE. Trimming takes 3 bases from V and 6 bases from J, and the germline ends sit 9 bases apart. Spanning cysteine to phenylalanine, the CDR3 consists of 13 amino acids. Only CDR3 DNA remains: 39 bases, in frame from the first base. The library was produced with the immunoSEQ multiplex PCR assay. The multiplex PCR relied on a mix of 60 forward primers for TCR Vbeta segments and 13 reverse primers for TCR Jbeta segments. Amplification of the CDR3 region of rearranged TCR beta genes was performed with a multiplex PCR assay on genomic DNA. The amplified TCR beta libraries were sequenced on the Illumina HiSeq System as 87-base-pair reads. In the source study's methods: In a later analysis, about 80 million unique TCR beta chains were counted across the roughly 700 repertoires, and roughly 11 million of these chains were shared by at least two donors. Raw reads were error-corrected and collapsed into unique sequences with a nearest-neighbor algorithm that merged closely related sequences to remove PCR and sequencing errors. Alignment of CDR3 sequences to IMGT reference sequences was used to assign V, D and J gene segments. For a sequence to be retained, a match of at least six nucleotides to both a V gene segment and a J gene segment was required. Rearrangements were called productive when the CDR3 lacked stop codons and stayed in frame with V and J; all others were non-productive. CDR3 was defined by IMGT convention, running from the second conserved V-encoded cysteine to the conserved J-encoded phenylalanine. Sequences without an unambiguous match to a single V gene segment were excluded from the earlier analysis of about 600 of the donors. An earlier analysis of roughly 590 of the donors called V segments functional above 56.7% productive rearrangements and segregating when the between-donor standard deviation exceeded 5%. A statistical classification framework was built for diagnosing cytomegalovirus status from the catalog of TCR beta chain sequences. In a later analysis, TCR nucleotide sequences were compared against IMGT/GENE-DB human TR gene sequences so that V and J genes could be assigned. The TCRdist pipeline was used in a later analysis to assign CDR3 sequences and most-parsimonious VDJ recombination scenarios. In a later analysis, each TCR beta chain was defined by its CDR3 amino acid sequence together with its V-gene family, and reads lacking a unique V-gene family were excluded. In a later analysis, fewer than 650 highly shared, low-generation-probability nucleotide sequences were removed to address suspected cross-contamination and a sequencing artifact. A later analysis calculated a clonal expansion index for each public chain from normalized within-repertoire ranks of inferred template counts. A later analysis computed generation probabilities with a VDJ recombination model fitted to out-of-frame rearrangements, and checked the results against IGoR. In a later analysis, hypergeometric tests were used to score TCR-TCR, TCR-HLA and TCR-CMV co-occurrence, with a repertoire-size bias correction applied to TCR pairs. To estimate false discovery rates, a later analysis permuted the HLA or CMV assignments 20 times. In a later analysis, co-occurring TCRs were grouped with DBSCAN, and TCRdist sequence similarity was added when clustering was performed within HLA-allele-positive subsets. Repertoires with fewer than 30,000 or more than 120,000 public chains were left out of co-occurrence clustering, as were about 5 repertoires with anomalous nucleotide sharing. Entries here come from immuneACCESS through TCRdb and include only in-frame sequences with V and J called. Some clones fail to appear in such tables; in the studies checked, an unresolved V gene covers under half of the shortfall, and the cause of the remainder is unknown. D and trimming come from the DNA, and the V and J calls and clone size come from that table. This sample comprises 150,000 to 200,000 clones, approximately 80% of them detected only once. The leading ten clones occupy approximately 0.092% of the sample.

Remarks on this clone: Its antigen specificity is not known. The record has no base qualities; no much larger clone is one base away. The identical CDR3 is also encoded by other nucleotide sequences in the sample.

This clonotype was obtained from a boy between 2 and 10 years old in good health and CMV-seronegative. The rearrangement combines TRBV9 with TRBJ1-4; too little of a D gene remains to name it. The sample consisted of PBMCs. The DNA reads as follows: TGTGCCAGCAGCGCTAAACTCTATGAAAAACTGTTTTTT. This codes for CASSAKLYEKLFF. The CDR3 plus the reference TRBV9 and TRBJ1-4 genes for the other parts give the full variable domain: DSGVTQTPKHLITATGQRVTLRCSPRSGDLSVYWYQQSLDQGLQFLIQYYNGEERAKGNILERFSAQQFPDLHSELNLSSLELGDSALYFCASSAKLYEKLFFGSGTQLSVL.